Below are 15 T cell receptor beta chains sequenced from a single sample in a study of blood T cell repertoires in COVID-19. Sequencing was performed with immunoSEQ multiplex PCR; in TCRdb, only in-frame clones are kept and a portion is missing. The sample records roughly 330,000 clones, 87% being singletons. The sequencing sample was made of PBMCs or T cells enriched from blood (not recorded which). These receptors all come from a woman aged 25 to 39 who had recovered from COVID-19.

The rearrangement joins TRBV7-9 to TRBJ1-1; 7 nucleotides match TRBD1. There are 15 residues in the CDR3. V dropped 0 bases and J dropped 4; count of bases not matched to a gene: 5. CDR1 is SEHNR, CDR2 FQNEAQ, per germline (reference sequence). The CDR3 region is CASSLASGGGTEAFF. In nucleotides, the CDR3 is TGTGCCAGCAGCTTAGCGTCAGGGGGAGGCACTGAAGCTTTCTTT.

In nucleotides, the CDR3 is TGTGCCAGCAGCCCATGGACAGGGGACGGAAACACTGAAGCTTTCTTT. It is translated as CASSPWTGDGNTEAFF. The V call is TRBV7-9, the J call TRBJ1-1; the match to TRBD1 covers 9 bases. Germline-derived CDR1 and CDR2 are SEHNR and FQNEAQ (reference sequence). CDR3 length equals 16 residues. Trimming took 5 bases from V and 2 from J; bases not matched to a gene: 9.

The CDR3 loop is CASSTRDGEDGYTF. The CDR3 DNA reads as TGTGCCAGCAGCACCCGGGACGGGGAGGATGGCTACACCTTC. The rearrangement links TRBV3-1 (or the pseudogene TRBV3-2) to TRBJ1-2, with TRBD1 as a possible D gene (5 bases). The CDR3 is 14 residues long. Germline CDR1 is LGHDT and CDR2 is YNNKEL (reference sequence). V lost 5 bases to trimming and J lost 6 bases, with 16 bases between them.

The chain carries TRBV24-1 and TRBJ2-2; weak D call: TRBD1 (6 bases). The CDR3 is 18 residues long. The germline V gene has CDR1 KGHDR and CDR2 SFDVKD. Trimming took off 1 base at V and 4 bases at J, with 18 bases between the two ends. CDR3: CATSDFHTGLSGTGELFF. The CDR3 DNA is TGTGCCACCAGTGATTTTCACACAGGGCTTTCGGGCACCGGGGAGCTGTTTTTT.

The rearrangement joins TRBV15 to TRBJ1-1; the match to TRBD1 covers 8 bases. Germline values: CDR1 LNHNV, CDR2 YYDKDF (reference sequence). This CDR3 has 14 amino acids. Germline trimming cut 3 bases from V and 2 bases from J; bases unmatched to any gene: 2. The CDR3 DNA is TGTGCCACCAGCAGTGGACAGGGTAACACTGAAGCTTTCTTT. Encoded protein: CATSSGQGNTEAFF.

The rearrangement uses TRBV19 and TRBJ1-3, with D uncertain. The CDR3 extends over 16 amino acids. Germline V gene sequence: CDR1 LNHDA, CDR2 SQIVND (reference sequence). V was cut by 2 bases and J by 1 base, with 12 bases left in between. The CDR3 DNA is TGTGCCAGTAGTATAACGGGGAAGGGATCTGGAAACACCATATATTTT. As protein: CASSITGKGSGNTIYF.

The V and J genes are TRBV18 and TRBJ1-5; D might be TRBD1 (5 bases). The CDR3 runs to 15 residues. Trimming shortened V by 2 bases and J by 3 bases, and 11 bases separated the two germline ends. In germline, CDR1 is KGHSH, CDR2 LQKENI. This CDR3 reads CASSPGTGDNQPQHF. DNA of the CDR3: TGTGCCAGCTCACCAGGCACAGGCGACAATCAGCCCCAGCATTTT.

This chain joins TRBV10-2 and TRBJ1-1; 7 nucleotides line up with TRBD1. CDR1 is WSHSY and CDR2 is SAAADI in the germline V gene. This CDR3 region has 15 residues. With 8 bases clipped from V and 4 bases from J, the junction kept 13 bases outside the gene matches. The CDR3, as DNA: TGCGCCAGCCGCCTTCCGAGGGCAGGGGGCACTGAAGCTTTCTTT. Amino acid sequence: CASRLPRAGGTEAFF.

This chain links TRBV5-8 with TRBJ2-7; 9 bases are a match to TRBD1. The CDR3 has 16 amino acids. CDR1 is SGHTS, CDR2 YDEGEE, per germline. After removal of 2 bases from V and 6 bases from J, the junction contained 12 bases not matched to a gene. Here the CDR3 DNA reads TGTGCCAGCAGCTTCCCCACGGGACAGGGTAGTCGCGAGCAGTACTTC. Protein sequence: CASSFPTGQGSREQYF.

The rearrangement joins TRBV10-1 to TRBJ2-2; D is possibly TRBD2 (5 bases). With 9 bases removed from V and 2 bases from J, the gap between germline ends came to 10 bases. The CDR3 spans 13 residues. Germline assignment: CDR1 WNHNN and CDR2 SYGVQD (reference sequence). The CDR3, as DNA: TGCGCCAGTGCGGAGGTTAACACCGGGGAGCTGTTTTTT. It codes for CASAEVNTGELFF.

V usage is TRBV2 and J usage is TRBJ1-5, with unresolved D. Deletions cut 5 bases from V and 7 bases from J, with 18 bases between. Germline CDR1 is SNHLY and CDR2 is FYNNEI. The CDR3 sequence is 15 residues long. The CDR3, as DNA: TGTGCCAGCAGTACTCGCGCGGGTACGGGGCAGCCCCAGCATTTT. It encodes CASSTRAGTGQPQHF.

The chain joins TRBV27 to TRBJ1-2; 8 nucleotides agree with TRBD1. Germline V gene sequence: CDR1 MNHEY, CDR2 SMNVEV (reference sequence). V dropped 3 bases and J dropped 3; count of bases not matched to a gene: 3. The CDR3 extends over 14 amino acids. CDR3 sequence (DNA): TGTGCCAGCAGTTTGGACAGGGAGGACTATGGCTACACCTTC. This encodes CASSLDREDYGYTF.

The V and J genes are TRBV13 and TRBJ2-5; TRBD2 matches at 8 bases. The CDR3 has 17 amino acids. Germline CDR1 and CDR2: PRHDT and FYEKMQ (reference sequence). Losses at the gene ends were 3 bases for V and 0 bases for J; bases not matched to a gene: 9. CDR3 loop: CASSLGSGGSNQETQYF. CDR3 DNA sequence: TGTGCCAGCAGCTTGGGCTCGGGGGGGAGCAACCAAGAGACCCAGTACTTC.

The rearrangement links TRBV18 to TRBJ2-7, with D perhaps TRBD1 (6 bases). The CDR3 contains 14 residues. CDR1 is KGHSH and CDR2 is LQKENI in the germline V gene. V lost 6 bases to trimming and J lost 1 base, with 13 bases between them. CDR3 in amino acids: CASSYSGDSYEQYF. The CDR3 DNA reads TGTGCCAGCTCCTACTCAGGGGATTCCTACGAGCAGTACTTC. Using reference TRBV18 and TRBJ2-7 for the parts outside the CDR3, the full variable domain is NAGVMQNPRHLVRRRGQEARLRCSPMKGHSHVYWYRQLPEEGLKFMVYLQKENIIDESGMPKERFSAEFPKEGPSILRIQQVVRGDSAAYFCASSYSGDSYEQYFGPGTRLTVT.

The chain employs TRBV28 and TRBJ2-7; D is perhaps TRBD2 (7 bases). V lost 6 bases to trimming and J lost 2 bases, with 23 bases between them. CDR3 size: 17 residues. Germline CDR1 is MDHEN and CDR2 is SYDVKM. This chain's CDR3 is CASSHWIGGGQTYEQYF. CDR3 in DNA: TGTGCCAGCAGCCACTGGATAGGCGGGGGCCAGACCTACGAGCAGTACTTC.